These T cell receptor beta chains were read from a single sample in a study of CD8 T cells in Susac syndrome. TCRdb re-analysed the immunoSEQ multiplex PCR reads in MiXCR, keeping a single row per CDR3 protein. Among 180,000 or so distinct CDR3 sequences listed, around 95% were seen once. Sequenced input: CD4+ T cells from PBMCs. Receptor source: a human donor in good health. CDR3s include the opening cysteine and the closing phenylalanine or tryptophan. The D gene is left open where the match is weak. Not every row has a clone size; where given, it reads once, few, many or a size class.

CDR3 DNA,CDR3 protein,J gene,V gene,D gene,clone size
TGTGCCAGCAGTGGACAGGGTCTCTCACCCCTCCACTTT,CASSGQGLSPLHF,TRBJ1-6,TRBV6-2/TRBV6-3,TRBD1,.
TGTGCCAGCAGGACGACCGCCACAGAGACCCAGTACTTC,CASRTTATETQYF,TRBJ2-5,TRBV6-5,.,.
TGTGCCAGCAGGACTTTTCGGGGGGGGAGGACTGAAGCTTTCTTT,CASRTFRGGRTEAFF,TRBJ1-1,TRBV11-2,.,.
TGTGCCACCAGCGCGAATTACGGGACAGTTAATTCACCCCTCCACTTT,CATSANYGTVNSPLHF,TRBJ1-6,TRBV15,TRBD1,.
TGTGCCAGCAGCCGTTCCGGGGCGGGGGGGCTCAGTGAGCAGTTCTTC,CASSRSGAGGLSEQFF,TRBJ2-1,TRBV4-2,TRBD2,.
TGTGCCAGCAGTGTCCTAGCGGGGGCCCGAAGCACAGATACGCAGTATTTT,CASSVLAGARSTDTQYF,TRBJ2-3,TRBV2,TRBD2,.
TGTGCCAGCAGTTTTGGTGGTGGCTACACCTTC,CASSFGGGYTF,TRBJ1-2,TRBV12-3/TRBV12-4,.,.
TGTGCCAGCAGTTTATCGCCAGCTAGCGGGGTCTCTGGGGCCAACGTCCTGACTTTC,CASSLSPASGVSGANVLTF,TRBJ2-6,TRBV27,TRBD2,.
TGTGCCAGCAGCCAAGATTCCGGTGAGCAGTTCTTC,CASSQDSGEQFF,TRBJ2-1,TRBV14,.,few
TGCAGTGCTACGAAGACTACTAGCGTCTACGAGCAGTACTTC,CSATKTTSVYEQYF,TRBJ2-7,TRBV20-1,TRBD2,once